This T cell receptor (beta chain) derives from a study of radiotherapy plus CTLA-4 blockade in lung cancer. For the study at large: Patients showed objective responses in 15% to 20% of cases and disease control in less than 35%.

Study-wide results and caveats: Radiotherapy plus ipilimumab was followed by expansion in blood of tumor-derived TCR clones. Strongest reported response predictors: early blood clone changes and post-radiation interferon-beta.

The sample holds one count of this clone. Its antigen is unknown. The germline V gene encodes CDR1 SQVTM and CDR2 ANQGSEA. After removal of 6 bases from V and 0 bases from J, the junction contained 10 bases not matched to a gene. The CDR3 length is 17 residues. The data were produced by immunoSEQ multiplex PCR, yet TCRdb's version contains in-frame clones alone and is incomplete. This sample has roughly 50,000 clones, with approximately 85% found just once. Chemo-refractory metastatic non-small-cell lung cancer patients received focal radiation with ipilimumab CTLA-4 blockade. Here the sequenced sample was peripheral blood, taken from a patient treated with radiotherapy plus ipilimumab. V gene TRBV29-1 combines with J gene TRBJ2-1; 11 bases agree with TRBD2. This sequence was found in a human donor with non-small cell lung cancer whose response to radiotherapy plus ipilimumab could not be evaluated. This chain's CDR3 is CSVLLAGALLSYNEQFF. In nucleotides, the CDR3 is TGCAGCGTGCTACTAGCGGGAGCCCTTCTCTCCTACAATGAGCAGTTCTTC.